The clone carrying this T cell receptor (beta chain) came up a few times. Its target is not known. The record originates from a study of OX40 agonist ivuxolimab in advanced cancers. Overall study findings and caveats: Certain nonresponders additionally had low normalized T-cell clonal expansion.

Trimming removed 6 bases from V and 3 bases from J, with 6 bases in between. In germline, CDR1 is SGHRS, CDR2 YFSETQ. The CDR3 has 11 residues. This table comes from immunoSEQ multiplex PCR, and its TCRdb copy is limited to in-frame clones, with some not included. The profile covers 95,000 to 150,000 clones, with roughly 93% appearing a single time and approximately 0.15% taken by the ten largest. This TCR derives from an adult with an advanced solid tumor such as melanoma, head and neck, liver or kidney cancer. The chain joins TRBV5-1 to TRBJ1-1, with D possibly being TRBD1 (6 bases). This material consisted of CD4+ or CD8+ T cells sorted from blood, taken in a trial of the OX40 agonist ivuxolimab. CDR3 DNA: TGCGCCAGCAAGGGGGACACTGAAGCTTTCTTT. Translated: CASKGDTEAFF.